The table lists the clone carrying this TCR beta chain with a few counts. Its antigen is unknown. The entry originates in a study of blood T cells in healthy people across ages. Background on the study: About one barcoded beta molecule per two T cells was captured by template switching. Study-wide results and caveats: Diversity figures derived from one million T cells were judged to underestimate the true value.

Isolation of PBMCs gave at least 7 million cells per sample. There are 17 residues in the CDR3. A sample-barcoded 5' primer and a J-beta primer mix were used in a second PCR of about 7 to 12 cycles. Each TCR beta cDNA got a 12-nucleotide random molecular identifier. TCRdb processed the 5' RACE reads anew with MiXCR; each CDR3 protein has one entry. The data contain some 860,000 distinct CDR3 sequences, 56% of them singletons. The chain combines TRBV21-1 with TRBJ2-1; the table gives TRBD1 as D, unverified against the DNA. TRBV21-1 corresponds to a pseudogene. Sequenced input: blood. This receptor was identified in a man aged 35-49 years in good health. CDR3 sequence reads: CASSLEGGQGSYNEQFF. The CDR3, as DNA: TGTGCCAGCAGCCTTGAGGGGGGTCAGGGCTCCTACAATGAGCAGTTCTTC.